This TCR beta chain was profiled in a study of T-cell reconstitution after alpha-beta-depleted transplantation in children. A library of TCRbeta sequences, prepared with unique molecular identifiers, was generated. TCRdb re-called the PCR reads with MiXCR, one entry per CDR3 protein. The sample includes fewer than 90,000 distinct CDR3 sequences, 6% to 8.5% seen only once; the top ten take approximately 2.3%. Trimming left V 2 bases short and J 8 bases short, with 16 bases between. CDR1 is SGHKS and CDR2 is YYEKEE in the germline V gene (reference sequence). The CDR3 is 15 amino acids. A few counts support this clonotype.

The rearrangement links TRBV5-5 to TRBJ1-4; D possibly corresponds to TRBD1 (6 bases). Source: PBMCs from the stem cell graft donor, taken from the stem cell graft. This TCR derives from a human donor who donated a stem cell graft to a child with acute lymphoblastic leukemia. The CDR3: CASSFTGLGGEKLFF. The DNA of the CDR3 is TGTGCCAGCAGCTTTACAGGGTTGGGAGGAGAAAAACTGTTTTTT.